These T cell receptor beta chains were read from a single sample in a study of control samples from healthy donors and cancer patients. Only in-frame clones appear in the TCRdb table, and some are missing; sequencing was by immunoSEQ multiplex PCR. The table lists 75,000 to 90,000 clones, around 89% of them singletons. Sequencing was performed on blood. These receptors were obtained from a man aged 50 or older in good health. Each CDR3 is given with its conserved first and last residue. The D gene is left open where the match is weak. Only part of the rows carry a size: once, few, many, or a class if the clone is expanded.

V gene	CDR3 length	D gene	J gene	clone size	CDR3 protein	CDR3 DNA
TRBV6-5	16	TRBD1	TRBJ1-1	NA	CASSSPGQGFQRAAFF	TGTGCCAGCAGTTCCCCCGGACAGGGATTTCAAAGGGCGGCTTTCTTT
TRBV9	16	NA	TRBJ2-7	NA	CASSLASSVGTHEQYF	TGTGCCAGCAGCCTTGCCAGCAGCGTAGGCACACACGAGCAGTACTTC
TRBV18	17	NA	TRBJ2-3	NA	CASSPPSGVAVGDTQYF	TGTGCCAGCTCACCGCCTTCAGGGGTAGCCGTGGGAGATACGCAGTATTTT
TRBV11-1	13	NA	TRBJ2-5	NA	CASSLGEKETQYF	TGTGCCAGCAGCTTAGGGGAAAAAGAGACCCAGTACTTC
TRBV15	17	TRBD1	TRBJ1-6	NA	CATSRPTGGSYNSPLHF	TGTGCCACCAGCAGACCAACAGGGGGCTCCTATAATTCACCCCTCCACTTT
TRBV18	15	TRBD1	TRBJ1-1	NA	CASSPQGGGDTEAFF	TGTGCCAGCTCACCCCAGGGGGGTGGGGACACTGAAGCTTTCTTT
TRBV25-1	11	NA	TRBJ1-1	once	CASSESRRAFF	TGTGCCAGCAGTGAGTCCCGTCGAGCTTTCTTT
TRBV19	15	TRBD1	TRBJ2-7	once	CASKPEPQGDYEQYF	TGTGCCAGTAAGCCGGAGCCGCAGGGGGACTACGAGCAGTACTTC
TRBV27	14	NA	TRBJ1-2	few	CASSLNRVDYGYTF	TGTGCCAGCAGTTTAAACAGGGTGGACTATGGCTACACCTTC
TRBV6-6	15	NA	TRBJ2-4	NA	CASSYPTVAKNIQYF	TGTGCCAGCAGTTACCCGACAGTAGCCAAAAACATTCAGTACTTC
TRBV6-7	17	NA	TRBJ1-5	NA	CASSYAFGTASDQPQHF	TGTGCCAGCAGTTACGCTTTTGGGACGGCTAGCGATCAGCCCCAGCATTTT
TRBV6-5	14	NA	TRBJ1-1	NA	CASSSPQGNTEAFF	TGTGCCAGCAGTTCCCCGCAAGGGAACACTGAAGCTTTCTTT
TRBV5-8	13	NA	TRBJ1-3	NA	CASSLEGGTTIYF	TGTGCCAGCAGCTTGGAGGGGGGGACCACCATATATTTT
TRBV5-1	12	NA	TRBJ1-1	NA	CASSLDEGRAFF	TGCGCCAGCAGTCTCGACGAGGGGAGAGCTTTCTTT
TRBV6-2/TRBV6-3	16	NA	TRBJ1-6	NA	CASSFHSITYNSPLHF	TGTGCCAGCAGTTTCCACAGTATCACCTATAATTCACCCCTCCACTTT
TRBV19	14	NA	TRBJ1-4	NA	CASSYGAANEKLFF	TGTGCCAGTAGTTATGGGGCAGCTAATGAAAAACTGTTTTTT
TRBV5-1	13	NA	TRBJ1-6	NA	CASSALVDSPLHF	TGCGCCAGCAGCGCCCTTGTAGATTCACCCCTCCACTTT
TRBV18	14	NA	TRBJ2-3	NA	CASSPIQASDTQYF	TGTGCCAGCTCACCAATTCAAGCTAGCGATACGCAGTATTTT
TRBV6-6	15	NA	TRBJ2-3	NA	CASRNPGHSGDTQYF	TGTGCCAGCAGGAACCCGGGACATTCAGGAGATACGCAGTATTTT
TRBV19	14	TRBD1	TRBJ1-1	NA	CATIRDRVATEAFF	TGTGCCACCATCCGGGACAGGGTTGCCACTGAAGCTTTCTTT
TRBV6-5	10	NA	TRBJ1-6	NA	CASGKSPLHF	TGTGCCAGCGGGAAATCACCCCTCCACTTT
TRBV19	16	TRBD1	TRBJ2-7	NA	CASSPGTGIGAYEQYF	TGTGCCAGTAGTCCAGGGACAGGGATCGGCGCCTACGAGCAGTACTTC
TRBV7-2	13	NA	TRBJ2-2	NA	CASSSPPTGELFF	TGTGCCAGCAGCTCTCCTCCGACCGGGGAGCTGTTTTTT
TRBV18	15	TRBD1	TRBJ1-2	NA	CASSPLETGANGYTF	TGTGCCAGCTCACCACTCGAGACAGGGGCTAATGGCTACACCTTC